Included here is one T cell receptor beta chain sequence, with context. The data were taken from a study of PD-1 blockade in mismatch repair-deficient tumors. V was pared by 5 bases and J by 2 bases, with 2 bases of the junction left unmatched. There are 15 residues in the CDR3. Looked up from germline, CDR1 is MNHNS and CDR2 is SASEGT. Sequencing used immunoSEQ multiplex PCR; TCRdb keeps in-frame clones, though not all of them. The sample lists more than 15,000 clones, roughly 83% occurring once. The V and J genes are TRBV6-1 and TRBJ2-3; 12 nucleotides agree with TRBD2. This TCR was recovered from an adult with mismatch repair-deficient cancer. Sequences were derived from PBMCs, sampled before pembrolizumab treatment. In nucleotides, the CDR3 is TGTGCCAGCAGTCTAGCGGGAGGGGTCACAGATACGCAGTATTTT. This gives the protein CASSLAGGVTDTQYF.